These T cell receptor beta chains were read from a single sample in a study of T cells expressing NK-cell markers. TCRdb re-called the 5' RACE reads; every CDR3 protein appears as one record, without DNA. The record lists about half a million distinct CDR3 sequences, of which the ten most abundant hold more than 1.4%. The sample was blood T cells: a sorted CD56 or NKG2C T cell subset, CD4+ or CD8+ T cells, or bulk PBMC T cells (not recorded which). These receptors were collected from a woman between 45 and 60 years old in good health. CDR3s include the opening cysteine and the closing phenylalanine or tryptophan.

CDR3,V,J,length
CSARAGALSGNTIYF,TRBV20-1,TRBJ1-3,15
CASSLDFTREAFF,TRBV11-3,TRBJ1-1,13
CASSQGGGLSAEAFF,TRBV3-1,TRBJ1-1,15
CSAREGKGTGELFF,TRBV20-1,TRBJ2-2,14
CASSQGGLAVDTQYF,TRBV3-1,TRBJ2-3,15
CASSPALASSGNTIYF,TRBV3-1,TRBJ1-3,16
CASSLARASGSNEQFF,TRBV5-1,TRBJ2-1,16
CASRGGQGVVGANVLTF,TRBV6-5,TRBJ2-6,17
CASSQRTSGRVGEAKNIQYF,TRBV3-1,TRBJ2-4,20
CSARTQASRGNIQYF,TRBV20-1,TRBJ2-4,15
CASSQVTGGGETQYF,TRBV3-1,TRBJ2-5,15
CASSLAGPGTGTEAYNEQFF,TRBV5-6,TRBJ2-1,20
CASSYSRTSGRRGTGELFF,TRBV6-5,TRBJ2-2,19
CASSVGLAGAYEQYF,TRBV9,TRBJ2-7,15
CASSIAGTGSYEQYF,TRBV19,TRBJ2-7,15
CSAVGGFEQFF,TRBV20-1,TRBJ2-1,11
CASKGAGPNQPQHF,TRBV27,TRBJ1-5,14
CASSLRRQMNTGELFF,TRBV27,TRBJ2-2,16
CSAILVGAWEKLFF,TRBV20-1,TRBJ1-4,14
CATSRVSEWGNSGNTIYF,TRBV15,TRBJ1-3,18
CASSRGGLAGLTNEQFF,TRBV14,TRBJ2-1,17
CASSFRPNEQFF,TRBV6-5,TRBJ2-1,12
CASSTSGRGFTGELFF,TRBV7-9,TRBJ2-2,16
CASSRGSGSGDTGELFF,TRBV4-2,TRBJ2-2,17
CASSQKAQTTQYF,TRBV3-1,TRBJ2-4,13
CASSRGTRNVNEQFF,TRBV11-2,TRBJ2-1,15
CASSSTQESPYNEQFF,TRBV12-3/TRBV12-4,TRBJ2-1,16
CASSLSWNEQFF,TRBV5-1,TRBJ2-1,12
CASSLEYRVNSPLHF,TRBV5-1,TRBJ1-6,15
CSARGRTGNEQFF,TRBV20-1,TRBJ2-1,13
CASRPPRRRGVNTEAFF,TRBV5-8,TRBJ1-1,17
CASSQAGPSRNTEAFF,TRBV4-1,TRBJ1-1,16
CASSPGGGGGQFF,TRBV5-1,TRBJ2-1,13
CASSPPGPRRGEKLFF,TRBV18,TRBJ1-4,16
CSAHTTVQGNYGYTF,TRBV20-1,TRBJ1-2,15
CASISTNKNTEAFF,TRBV6-5,TRBJ1-1,14
CASRQGNIQYF,TRBV12-3/TRBV12-4,TRBJ2-4,11
CASTQPVLGTEAFF,TRBV6-6,TRBJ1-1,14
CASSWGQGSGAFF,TRBV12-3/TRBV12-4,TRBJ1-1,13
CATSDPGADGKNIQYF,TRBV24-1,TRBJ2-4,16
CASSLGGSRFF,TRBV4-1,TRBJ2-1,11
CASAGLAGEQFF,TRBV10-1,TRBJ2-1,12
CASSYQASGELFF,TRBV6-2/TRBV6-3,TRBJ2-2,13
CASSLVDPSYEQYF,TRBV7-9,TRBJ2-7,14
CSARMGQSSYGYTF,TRBV20-1,TRBJ1-2,14
CASSLSSAGGNRNEQFF,TRBV27,TRBJ2-1,17
CASTPVGEGRRDTQYF,TRBV12-3/TRBV12-4,TRBJ2-3,16
CSALTQVTETQYF,TRBV20-1,TRBJ2-5,13
CASSLAFRTGGAVDTQYF,TRBV7-2,TRBJ2-3,18
CASSSGRGEAKNIQYF,TRBV6-5,TRBJ2-4,16
CASSDPSGLAKNIQYF,TRBV6-6,TRBJ2-4,16
CASSLTSPWETQYF,TRBV5-5,TRBJ2-5,14
CSAREGTSGNGELFF,TRBV20-1,TRBJ2-2,15
CASSLDEIDPYQPQHF,TRBV7-2,TRBJ1-5,16